A single sample is the source of the 20 T cell receptor beta chains below, sequenced in a study of cytomegalovirus exposure and HLA in healthy donors. Primers for the PCR totalled 60 Vbeta and 13 Jbeta. Profiled with immunoSEQ multiplex PCR; TCRdb holds only in-frame clones, not every one. The sample shows some 120,000 clones, just under 75% of them seen only once. The sequenced sample was PBMCs. The receptors were sampled from a man aged 35 to 55 in good health and CMV-seropositive.

This clone turned up a few times. V is TRBV7-9 and J is TRBJ1-1; perhaps TRBD1 as D (6 bases). Deletions cut 1 base from V and 10 bases from J, with 10 bases between. This CDR3 region has 12 residues. The germline V gene encodes CDR1 SEHNR and CDR2 FQNEAQ (reference sequence). CDR3 loop: CASSLEHRAAFF. For the CDR3, the DNA is TGTGCCAGCAGCTTAGAGCACAGGGCAGCTTTCTTT.

This clone was observed a single time. This rearrangement joins TRBV19 to TRBJ1-5; D might be TRBD1 (5 bases). The CDR3 totals 16 residues. Trimming stripped 3 bases from V and 4 bases from J, with 16 bases between. CDR1 and CDR2 from the germline V gene are LNHDA and SQIVND (reference sequence). The CDR3 nucleotides read TGTGCCAGTAGTATGGGTGGGACTACGACGAATCAGCCCCAGCATTTT. Residues: CASSMGGTTTNQPQHF.

CDR3 region: CSVVFLWTGGGGTEAFF. For the CDR3, the DNA is TGCAGCGTCGTATTTTTATGGACAGGGGGCGGGGGCACTGAAGCTTTCTTT. The gene calls are TRBV29-1 and TRBJ1-1; TRBD1 agrees at 11 bases. CDR3 length: 17 amino acids. The germline V gene encodes CDR1 SQVTM and CDR2 ANQGSEA. The junction had 16 bases not matched to a gene; V was cut back by 6 bases and J by 4 bases.

This chain connects TRBV5-6 to TRBJ2-1; 9 positions agree with TRBD1. V gave up 9 bases and J gave up 7 bases; unmatched junction bases: 14. The CDR3 is 15 amino acids. Germline CDR1 SGHDT, CDR2 YYEEEE. The CDR3 spells CATTPFRDRENEQFF. CDR3 bases: TGTGCCACCACGCCTTTCCGGGACAGGGAAAATGAGCAGTTCTTC. The full variable domain, rest sourced from reference TRBV5-6 and TRBJ2-1, is DAGVTQSPTHLIKTRGQQVTLRCSPKSGHDTVSWYQQALGQGPQFIFQYYEEEERQRGNFPDRFSGHQFPNYSSELNVNALLLGDSALYLCATTPFRDRENEQFFGPGTRLTVL.

The chain combines TRBV6-5 with TRBJ2-3; no clear D. V shed 5 bases and J shed 4 bases, with 10 bases lying between them. Germline V gene sequence: CDR1 MNHEY, CDR2 SVGAGI. There are 13 residues in the CDR3. The CDR3 DNA follows: TGTGCCAGCAGTGCGAGTCCCCCAGATACGCAGTATTTT. This translates into CASSASPPDTQYF.

Note on this clone: Germline and junction disagree at one end, which may indicate a read error. This chain uses TRBV7-9 with TRBJ2-7, with 8 bases aligning to TRBD1. Germline loops: CDR1 SEHNR, CDR2 FQNEAQ (reference sequence). This CDR3 has 14 residues. The CDR3 DNA is TGTTCCAGCAGCTTGGACAGGGCTTCCTACGAGCAGTACTTC. Amino acids: CSSSLDRASYEQYF.

The chain employs TRBV7-2 and TRBJ1-6, with no clear D. The CDR3 contains 12 residues. Germline-derived CDR1 and CDR2 are SGHTA and FQGNSA. With 5 bases removed from V and 5 bases from J, the gap between germline ends came to 4 bases. The CDR3 sequence is CASSLNNSPLHF. CDR3 in DNA: TGTGCCAGCAGCCTAAATAATTCACCCCTCCACTTT.

The sample holds a few counts of this clone. This chain uses TRBV29-1 with TRBJ2-7; perhaps TRBD1 as D (6 bases). This CDR3 comprises 14 residues. Between the trimmed V and J ends, which lost 0 bases and 3 bases, there was a span of 12 bases. Germline values: CDR1 SQVTM, CDR2 ANQGSEA. The CDR3 coding sequence is TGCAGCGTTGAAGACGGACAGACCAACTACGAGCAGTACTTC. Translated: CSVEDGQTNYEQYF.

The rearrangement joins TRBV5-6 to TRBJ1-2; D gene ambiguous. Germline CDR1 and CDR2: SGHDT and YYEEEE. V was clipped by 0 bases and J by 1 base, with 10 bases between them. The CDR3 sequence is 15 residues long. CDR3 nucleotide sequence: TGTGCCAGCAGCTTGGCCCCCACAGATAACTATGGCTACACCTTC. This codes for CASSLAPTDNYGYTF.

The chain recombines TRBV30 with TRBJ2-7, with TRBD1 matching over 7 bases. J gave up 0 bases and V 3 bases, and 11 bases lay outside the gene matches. Germline assignment: CDR1 GTSNPN and CDR2 SVGIG (reference sequence). The CDR3 loop spans 16 amino acids. The CDR3, as DNA: TGTGCCTGGAGCGGGCTTCGTTCAGGGGGCTCCTACGAGCAGTACTTC. The encoded protein is CAWSGLRSGGSYEQYF.

The chain combines TRBV19 with TRBJ1-2; 8 positions match TRBD1. The CDR3 totals 14 residues. J lost 4 bases, V lost 5 bases, and 6 bases had no gene match. CDR1 LNHDA and CDR2 SQIVND come from the germline V gene (reference sequence). DNA for the CDR3: TGTGCCAGTAGTCTTGGGACAGGAACCTATGGCTACACCTTC. It translates to CASSLGTGTYGYTF.

V is TRBV6-1 and J is TRBJ1-2; 8 bases are shared with TRBD1. The CDR3 has 14 amino acids. The junction had 8 bases not matched to a gene; V was cut back by 7 bases and J by 4 bases. In germline, CDR1 is MNHNS, CDR2 SASEGT. DNA of the CDR3: TGTGCCAGCACCGTGGACAGGGTCGGCTATGGCTACACCTTC. It encodes CASTVDRVGYGYTF.

The chain joins TRBV7-8 to TRBJ2-1; D remains unclear. Germline V gives CDR1 SGHVS, CDR2 FQNEAQ. The CDR3 has 14 residues. Trimming removed 1 base from V and 5 bases from J, with 9 bases in between. This CDR3 reads CASSLGEPDNEQFF. In nucleotides, the CDR3 is TGTGCCAGCAGCTTAGGCGAGCCTGACAATGAGCAGTTCTTC.

The chain is built from TRBV9 and TRBJ2-3; 10 nucleotides match TRBD2. There are 17 residues in the CDR3. V shed 3 bases and J 3 bases; nucleotides not matched to a gene: 10. From germline, CDR1 is SGDLS and CDR2 YYNGEE. Here the CDR3 reads CASSASGRSVRTDTQYF. As DNA, the CDR3 is TGTGCCAGCAGCGCTAGCGGGAGAAGTGTAAGAACAGATACGCAGTATTTT.

The gene calls are TRBV7-2 and TRBJ1-2, with 8 nucleotides matching TRBD1. Losses at the gene ends were 7 bases for V and 3 bases for J; bases not matched to a gene: 4. The length of the CDR3 is 13 residues. Looked up from germline, CDR1 is SGHTA and CDR2 is FQGNSA. CDR3 coding DNA: TGTGCCAGCACCCAGGGGGCGTACTATGGCTACACCTTC. Translating gives CASTQGAYYGYTF.

This clone was recorded a few times. This CDR3 reads CSVAGGQGINEKLFF. The CDR3 bases are TGCAGCGTTGCTGGGGGCCAAGGGATCAATGAAAAACTGTTTTTT. The rearrangement uses TRBV29-1 and TRBJ1-4; tentative D call: TRBD1 (6 bases). This CDR3 is 15 amino acids long. V lost 4 bases to trimming and J lost 5 bases, with 17 bases between them. Germline V gene data show CDR1 as SQVTM and CDR2 as ANQGSEA.

The V call is TRBV18, the J call TRBJ2-5; 7 bases agree with TRBD1. TRBJ2-7 matches the DNA end more closely, so the J call is doubtful. Germline CDR1 reads KGHSH; CDR2 reads LQKENI. This CDR3 region has 13 residues. CDR3: CASSPTGQYEQYF. In DNA, the CDR3 is TGTGCCAGCTCACCGACGGGACAGTACGAGCAGTACTTC.

CDR3 DNA sequence: TGTGCCAGCTCACCGCCGGGACAGAGCTTGTATGGCTACACCTTC. This sequence encodes CASSPPGQSLYGYTF. V usage is TRBV18 and J usage is TRBJ1-2, with 7 bases matching TRBD1. CDR1 and CDR2 (germline): KGHSH, LQKENI. CDR3 length: 15 residues. With 3 bases clipped from V and 5 bases from J, the junction kept 9 bases outside the gene matches.

In its sample, this clone was seen once. The chain joins TRBV5-1 to TRBJ1-2, with D unresolved. The CDR3 is 15 amino acids. V dropped 1 base and J dropped 7 bases, with 17 bases sitting between them. CDR1 SGHRS and CDR2 YFSETQ come from the germline V gene. The CDR3 region has the DNA TGCGCCAGCAGCTTGCAGTCGCAGGTCAAGAGTGGCTACACCTTC. This sequence encodes CASSLQSQVKSGYTF.

V and J are TRBV5-1 and TRBJ2-3, with 10 bases identical to TRBD2. Germline V gives CDR1 SGHRS, CDR2 YFSETQ. Trimming cost V 0 bases and J 1 base; bases outside gene matches: 8. The CDR3 is 18 residues long. The CDR3 region is CASSLELLAGGRTDTQYF. CDR3 DNA: TGCGCCAGCAGCTTGGAGCTTTTAGCGGGAGGCCGCACAGATACGCAGTATTTT.